This passage covers 23 T cell receptor beta chains from one sample sequenced in a study of blood T cell repertoires in COVID-19. Profiling relied on immunoSEQ multiplex PCR, and the TCRdb table lists in-frame clones only, not all of them. The data contain some 340,000 clones, roughly 85% of them singletons. Sequences were obtained from peripheral blood. The receptor source for this set is a woman between 18 and 29 years old with acute or convalescent COVID-19.

The genes are TRBV7-9 and TRBJ2-7; D unresolved. CDR1 and CDR2 (germline): SEHNR, FQNEAQ (reference sequence). Trimming left V 8 bases short and J 1 base short, with 6 bases between. The CDR3 is made up of 11 amino acids. This CDR3 is CASGQSYEQYF. The CDR3 DNA follows: TGTGCCAGCGGGCAGTCCTACGAGCAGTACTTC.

The CDR3 spells CASSLPGTGSGETQYF. Here the CDR3 DNA reads TGTGCCAGCAGCCTTCCCGGGACAGGATCGGGGGAGACCCAGTACTTC. V usage is TRBV3-1 (or the pseudogene TRBV3-2) and J usage is TRBJ2-5; TRBD1 matches 8 bases. V was pared by 4 bases and J by 5 bases, with 12 bases of the junction left unmatched. Germline CDR1 and CDR2: LGHDT and YNNKEL (reference sequence). The CDR3 sequence is 16 residues long.

The CDR3 coding sequence is TGTGCCAGCAAACTACGGGAGACCTATGAGGGCTACACCTTC. It is translated as CASKLRETYEGYTF. The V gene is TRBV28, the J gene TRBJ1-2; D is unresolved. The CDR3 is 14 amino acids. The germline V gene has CDR1 MDHEN and CDR2 SYDVKM. The germline V and J ends were trimmed by 7 bases and 8 bases, with 20 bases remaining between them.

The CDR3 DNA is TGTGCCAGCAGCTCCCAACCACTAGCGGGGGAGCTGTTTTTT. This sequence encodes CASSSQPLAGELFF. The chain carries TRBV7-2 and TRBJ2-2; 7 bases map to TRBD2. Germline values: CDR1 SGHTA, CDR2 FQGNSA. The CDR3 is 14 residues long. V lost 4 bases, J lost 8 bases, and 7 bases stayed unmatched.

This clone was counted between two and nine times. As DNA, the CDR3 is TGTGCCAGCAGTCTAGAACCAGGGATTCGAGATACGCAGTATTTT. It translates to CASSLEPGIRDTQYF. This sequence joins TRBV28 and TRBJ2-3; D perhaps matches TRBD1 (5 bases). This CDR3 spans 15 amino acids. V lost 5 bases and J 5 bases, leaving 17 bases between the germline ends. Germline CDR1 reads MDHEN; CDR2 reads SYDVKM.

The chain has TRBV27 and TRBJ1-1, with a possible D match to TRBD1 (5 bases). The CDR3 is made up of 13 amino acids. The V end lost 2 bases, the J end lost 8 bases, and 12 bases lay between the germline ends. The V gene's germline CDR1 is MNHEY and CDR2 SMNVEV (reference sequence). The CDR3 DNA is TGTGCCAGCAGTTTAGGGGGGGGAAGGGAAGCTTTCTTT. It codes for CASSLGGGREAFF.

The chain couples TRBV21-1 to TRBJ1-1; no DNA check was done on the table's D call, TRBD1. TRBV21-1 counts as a pseudogene. This CDR3 has 17 residues. The CDR3 DNA sequence: TGTGCCAGCAGCAAAGTCTTTGGTAGGGGTAGGTCGGTTGAAGCTTTCTTT. It translates to CASSKVFGRGRSVEAFF.

The rearrangement joins TRBV5-1 to TRBJ2-3; 8 bases are shared with TRBD1. This CDR3 comprises 15 residues. Germline trimming cut 4 bases from V and 2 bases from J; bases unmatched to any gene: 6. Per germline, CDR1 SGHRS and CDR2 YFSETQ. In DNA form, the CDR3 reads TGCGCCAGCAGCCCGGGACAGGTGAACACAGATACGCAGTATTTT. Its translation is CASSPGQVNTDTQYF.

V usage is TRBV9 and J usage is TRBJ1-2; unclear D gene. Germline V lookup: CDR1 SGDLS, CDR2 YYNGEE. V gave up 0 bases and J gave up 4 bases, with 13 bases separating them. The CDR3 covers 15 residues. CDR3 in amino acids: CASSVGRQASYGYTF. DNA of the CDR3: TGTGCCAGCAGCGTAGGTCGGCAGGCCTCCTATGGCTACACCTTC. The full variable domain, rest sourced from reference TRBV9 and TRBJ1-2, is DSGVTQTPKHLITATGQRVTLRCSPRSGDLSVYWYQQSLDQGLQFLIQYYNGEERAKGNILERFSAQQFPDLHSELNLSSLELGDSALYFCASSVGRQASYGYTFGSGTRLTVV.

The chain links TRBV30 to TRBJ1-6; D is unresolved. This CDR3 is built from 16 residues. The germline gives CDR1 GTSNPN, CDR2 SVGIG (reference sequence). Trimming pared 0 bases from V and 0 bases from J, leaving 9 bases between. This CDR3 reads CAWSVDLSSYNSPLHF. The CDR3 DNA sequence: TGTGCCTGGAGTGTCGACTTAAGCTCCTATAATTCACCCCTCCACTTT. Full variable domain (missing parts from reference TRBV30 and TRBJ1-6): SQTIHQWPATLVQPVGSPLSLECTVEGTSNPNLYWYRQAAGRGLQLLFYSVGIGQISSEVPQNLSASRPQDRQFILSSKKLLLSDSGFYLCAWSVDLSSYNSPLHFGNGTRLTVT.

This chain joins TRBV4-1 and TRBJ1-4; 9 bases line up with TRBD1. CDR3 size: 16 residues. The trim removed 0 bases at V and 7 bases at J, leaving 6 bases unmatched. Germline loops: CDR1 MGHRA, CDR2 YSYEKL. CDR3 in amino acids: CASSQDRTGVGEKLFF. The CDR3 bases are TGCGCCAGCAGCCAAGACCGGACAGGGGTCGGTGAAAAACTGTTTTTT.

The chain joins TRBV5-5 to TRBJ2-7; TRBD1 matches at 7 bases. Germline V lookup: CDR1 SGHKS, CDR2 YYEKEE (reference sequence). V dropped 1 base and J dropped 4; count of bases not matched to a gene: 2. This CDR3 comprises 13 residues. The CDR3 sequence is CASSLQGDYEQYF. CDR3 DNA: TGTGCCAGCAGCTTGCAGGGGGATTACGAGCAGTACTTC.

This chain connects TRBV12-5 to TRBJ1-2; TRBD1 matches 8 bases. The CDR3 has 15 residues. Germline V lookup: CDR1 LGHNT, CDR2 FRNRAP. V lost 1 base and J lost 1; bases outside the gene matches: 2. CDR3 residues: CASGLETGVNYGYTF. The CDR3, as DNA: TGTGCTAGTGGTTTGGAGACAGGGGTTAACTATGGCTACACCTTC.

As concerns this clone: At the DNA level, this CDR3 is encoded by other sequences in the same sample as well. The chain couples TRBV4-2 to TRBJ1-5, with D uncertain. CDR1 is LGHNA, CDR2 YNFKEQ, per germline. The CDR3 is made up of 14 amino acids. V gave up 2 bases and J gave up 0 bases, with 5 bases separating them. The chain's CDR3 is CASSQYSSNQPQHF. The DNA for the CDR3 is TGTGCCAGCAGCCAATATAGTAGCAATCAGCCCCAGCATTTT.

This chain connects TRBV3-1 (or the pseudogene TRBV3-2) to TRBJ2-1; 11 nucleotides align to TRBD2. The germline V gene encodes CDR1 LGHDT and CDR2 YNNKEL (reference sequence). CDR3 length: 15 amino acids. The V segment lost 7 bases and the J segment 10 bases; nucleotides outside the gene matches: 12. CDR3: CASNSISGGAGEQFF. CDR3 sequence (DNA): TGTGCCAGCAACTCGATTAGCGGGGGGGCCGGAGAGCAGTTCTTC.

Worth noting for this clone: At the DNA level, this CDR3 is encoded by other sequences in the same sample as well. The rearrangement links TRBV5-1 to TRBJ2-5; D not certain. The V gene lost 4 bases and the J gene lost 2 bases, with 9 bases spanning the gap. CDR3 length equals 13 residues. Germline V gene sequence: CDR1 SGHRS, CDR2 YFSETQ. CDR3 DNA sequence: TGCGCCAGCAGCCCAGGCCCTCAAGAGACCCAGTACTTC. It is translated as CASSPGPQETQYF.

This clone was found a few times. CDR3 loop: CASSQDWQGANSPLHF. The CDR3 nucleotides read TGTGCCAGCAGCCAAGATTGGCAGGGGGCAAATTCACCCCTCCACTTT. V is TRBV3-1 (or the pseudogene TRBV3-2) and J is TRBJ1-6; TRBD1 aligns across 8 bases. The CDR3 loop spans 16 amino acids. Germline CDR1 and CDR2: LGHDT and YNNKEL (reference sequence). Trimming cost V 0 bases and J 7 bases; bases outside gene matches: 5.

The chain couples TRBV7-2 to TRBJ2-3, with D tentatively TRBD2 (6 bases). CDR3 length equals 18 residues. Trimming removed 2 bases from V and 2 bases from J, with 20 bases in between. CDR1 is SGHTA and CDR2 is FQGNSA in the germline V gene. The CDR3 nucleotides are TGTGCCAGCAGCTTAAGGGGAACGGGAGAGCTCCCCACAGATACGCAGTATTTT. It yields the protein CASSLRGTGELPTDTQYF.

The chain recombines TRBV6-5 with TRBJ1-5; TRBD1 matches at 7 bases. The CDR3 length is 14 residues. Germline values: CDR1 MNHEY, CDR2 SVGAGI. V shed 6 bases, J shed 7 bases, and the junction held 9 bases outside the gene matches. The CDR3: CASRPTGPGQPQHF. The CDR3 bases are TGTGCCAGCAGGCCGACAGGGCCGGGACAGCCCCAGCATTTT.

This clone turned up a few times. The gene calls are TRBV24-1 and TRBJ2-2, with 9 bases lining up with TRBD2. V dropped 9 bases and J dropped 5; count of bases not matched to a gene: 9. This CDR3 is 15 amino acids long. CDR1 and CDR2 (germline): KGHDR, SFDVKD. The CDR3 sequence: CATGGGLADTGELFF. The DNA for the CDR3 is TGTGCCACCGGAGGGGGACTAGCAGATACCGGGGAGCTGTTTTTT.

The gene calls are TRBV10-1 and TRBJ2-5; 12 positions agree with TRBD2. V lost 0 bases to trimming and J lost 4 bases; unmatched junction nucleotides: 3. Germline CDR1 and CDR2: WNHNN and SYGVQD (reference sequence). The CDR3 runs 16 residues. CDR3: CASSESRLAGVETQYF. The DNA of the CDR3 is TGCGCCAGCAGTGAGTCTCGACTAGCGGGGGTAGAGACCCAGTACTTC.

The chain carries TRBV3-1 (or the pseudogene TRBV3-2) and TRBJ2-5, with TRBD1 matching over 8 bases. This CDR3 contains 13 residues. The ends lost 4 bases at V and 2 bases at J; junction bases unmatched: 0. CDR1 and CDR2 from the germline V gene are LGHDT and YNNKEL (reference sequence). In nucleotides, the CDR3 is TGTGCCAGCAGCCGGGACAGGCAAGAGACCCAGTACTTC. Protein: CASSRDRQETQYF.

As DNA, the CDR3 is TGTGCCAGTAGTGTCGGACAGATCCCTCTCTTAACACATGGCTACACCTTC. This translates into CASSVGQIPLLTHGYTF. The chain employs TRBV19 and TRBJ1-2; weak D call: TRBD1 (6 bases). This CDR3 has 17 amino acids. CDR1 is LNHDA and CDR2 is SQIVND in the germline V gene (reference sequence). The germline V and J ends were trimmed by 5 bases and 6 bases, with 25 bases remaining between them.